The 18 T cell receptor beta chains listed next were all sequenced from one sample in a study of molecular identifiers for immune sequencing clone quantification. TCRdb re-called the PCR reads with MiXCR, one entry per CDR3 protein. This sample has around 94,000 distinct CDR3 sequences, with 30% to 45% found just once. The source material was naive CD8+ T cells from blood, with Jurkat cell RNA spiked in. Indicated subset: FACS-sorted CD8+CD4-CCR7+CD45RA+ naive T cells. These TCRs come from a human donor in good health. Some libraries in this study had Jurkat cell RNA spiked in.

This clonotype was seen repeatedly, ten times or more. V usage is TRBV6-2 or TRBV6-3 and J usage is TRBJ1-1; D might be TRBD1 (6 bases). Germline V gives CDR1 MNHEY, CDR2 SVGEGT. Trimming took 6 bases from V and 5 from J, leaving 16 bases between them. This CDR3 has 14 amino acids. The CDR3 DNA reads TGTGCCAGCAGCTACAGGGTCCTCGGGACTGAAGCTTTCTTT. It codes for CASSYRVLGTEAFF.

The V call is TRBV11-2, the J call TRBJ2-3; perhaps TRBD2 as D (6 bases). CDR3 length: 13 residues. Trimming cost V 5 bases and J 4 bases, with 10 bases left between them. Germline V CDR1 and CDR2: SGHAT, FQNNGV. The CDR3 loop is CASSPGTSDTQYF. In nucleotides, the CDR3 is TGTGCCAGCAGCCCTGGGACTTCAGATACGCAGTATTTT.

The chain couples TRBV29-1 to TRBJ2-1; D is undetermined. Trimming shortened V by 7 bases and J by 3 bases, and 4 bases separated the two germline ends. The V gene's germline CDR1 is SQVTM and CDR2 ANQGSEA. The CDR3 has 10 amino acids. CDR3 amino acids: CSDDYNEQFF. CDR3 bases: TGCAGCGATGACTACAATGAGCAGTTCTTC.

A remark on this clonotype: A much larger clone differs from this one at a single base, so this may be a read error. The rearrangement links TRBV7-8 to TRBJ1-4; no clear D gene. The V gene's germline CDR1 is SGHVS and CDR2 FQNEAQ. V was pared by 0 bases and J by 3 bases, with 20 bases between. The CDR3 is 19 residues long. The CDR3 region is CASSLAREGSLASNEKLFF. As DNA, the CDR3 is TGTGCCAGCAGCTTAGCCCGTGAGGGTTCTCTTGCGTCTAATGAAAAACTGTTTTTT.

This chain connects TRBV5-1 to TRBJ2-7; 9 nucleotides align to TRBD2. The CDR3 is 16 amino acids. V was pared by 7 bases and J by 4 bases, with 15 bases of the junction left unmatched. Germline CDR1 is SGHRS and CDR2 is YFSETQ. CDR3: CASCLGWREGSYEQYF. DNA of the CDR3: TGCGCCAGCTGCCTTGGTTGGCGGGAGGGGAGTTACGAGCAGTACTTC. The whole variable domain, filled in from reference TRBV5-1 and TRBJ2-7, reads KAGVTQTPRYLIKTRGQQVTLSCSPISGHRSVSWYQQTPGQGLQFLFEYFSETQRNKGNFPGRFSGRQFSNSRSEMNVSTLELGDSALYLCASCLGWREGSYEQYFGPGTRLTVT.

This clonotype was counted at least ten times. The chain carries TRBV5-1 and TRBJ2-5; D may be TRBD2 (6 bases). The V end lost 4 bases, the J end lost 5 bases, and 18 bases lay between the germline ends. Germline V gives CDR1 SGHRS, CDR2 YFSETQ. The CDR3 consists of 15 residues. Here the CDR3 reads CASSTGLPAEETQYF. CDR3 in DNA: TGCGCCAGCAGCACCGGACTACCGGCTGAGGAGACCCAGTACTTC.

The chain combines TRBV4-1 with TRBJ1-1; D is unresolved. CDR3 length: 11 amino acids. Germline CDR1 is MGHRA and CDR2 is YSYEKL. CDR3 sequence: CAAGENTEAFF. In DNA, the CDR3 is TGCGCTGCAGGAGAGAACACTGAAGCTTTCTTT.

CDR3 in amino acids: CASRDIVIQPQHF. DNA for the CDR3: TGTGCCAGCCGGGACATTGTAATTCAGCCCCAGCATTTT. This chain joins TRBV2 and TRBJ1-5; D might be TRBD1 (6 bases). CDR3 length: 13 residues. With 8 bases removed from V and 6 bases from J, the gap between germline ends came to 14 bases. Germline CDR1 reads SNHLY; CDR2 reads FYNNEI.

This clonotype was picked up a small number of times. This sequence joins TRBV6-2 or TRBV6-3 and TRBJ2-2; D remains unclear. V was shortened by 7 bases and J by 2 bases, with 14 bases between the two germline ends. The CDR3 covers 15 residues. Germline loops: CDR1 MNHEY, CDR2 SVGEGT. The CDR3 DNA is TGTGCCAGCACCTTGTCCCTAACAAACACCGGGGAGCTGTTTTTT. Encoded protein: CASTLSLTNTGELFF.

This clonotype was seen ten or more times. The chain couples TRBV7-8 to TRBJ2-6; a possible D gene is TRBD1 (5 bases). CDR1 and CDR2 from the germline V gene are SGHVS and FQNEAQ. The CDR3 contains 14 residues. Trimming removed 7 bases at V and 4 bases at J, with 11 bases between. Here the CDR3 reads CASKLGVGANVLTF. DNA for the CDR3: TGTGCCAGCAAGCTAGGGGTCGGGGCCAACGTCCTGACTTTC.

The table lists this clonotype with many counts. The chain recombines TRBV7-6 with TRBJ1-3; D gene ambiguous. The CDR3 covers 14 residues. Germline V gene lookup returns CDR1 SGHVS and CDR2 FNYEAQ. V was shortened by 2 bases and J by 2 bases, with 7 bases between the two germline ends. The CDR3: CASSLNPAGNTIYF. The CDR3 region has the DNA TGTGCCAGCAGCTTAAACCCAGCTGGAAACACCATATATTTT.

This clonotype was seen just once. One junction end disagrees with the germline gene, perhaps due to a read error. The V call is TRBV7-7, the J call TRBJ2-7, with TRBD2 matching over 7 bases. CDR3 length equals 18 residues. Germline CDR1 SSHAT, CDR2 FNYEAQ (reference sequence). CDR3 sequence (DNA): TGTGCTAGCAGCTTATTCTCAATTGGTAGCGGGCAATTTTCCGAGCAGTACTTC. This encodes CASSLFSIGSGQFSEQYF.

The rearrangement links TRBV2 to TRBJ2-7, with TRBD1 as a possible D gene (6 bases). The CDR3 spans 15 residues. Germline values: CDR1 SNHLY, CDR2 FYNNEI. V lost 2 bases to trimming and J lost 0 bases, with 11 bases between them. CDR3 in amino acids: CASSEFRGSSYEQYF. In nucleotides, the CDR3 is TGTGCCAGCAGTGAATTCAGGGGAAGCTCCTACGAGCAGTACTTC.

The gene calls are TRBV20-1 and TRBJ2-7, with D perhaps given as TRBD1 or TRBD2 (5 bases each). The V gene lost 5 bases and the J gene lost 5 bases, with 13 bases spanning the gap. The CDR3 has 12 amino acids. Germline CDR1 DFQATT, CDR2 SNEGSKA (reference sequence). CDR3 DNA sequence: TGCAGTGCTCCTGCCCCGGGACACGAGCAGTACTTC. This sequence encodes CSAPAPGHEQYF.

A note on this clonotype: A clone one base away is much larger, so this may be a read error. The chain uses TRBV6-2 or TRBV6-3 and TRBJ1-5; the D is unclear. Between the trimmed V and J ends, which lost 11 bases and 3 bases, there was a span of 14 bases. The CDR3 is 13 amino acids. Germline loops: CDR1 MNHEY, CDR2 SVGEGT. This CDR3 reads CAGTDYSNQPQHF. The CDR3 nucleotides are TGTGCCGGCACTGACTACTCCAATCAGCCCCAGCATTTT.

This clonotype was found a few times. The chain carries TRBV28 and TRBJ2-1; TRBD1 matches 8 bases. V lost 5 bases and J lost 2; bases outside the gene matches: 5. The CDR3 is 15 residues long. Per germline, CDR1 MDHEN and CDR2 SYDVKM. CDR3 protein: CASSQPGQAYNEQFF. The DNA of the CDR3 is TGTGCCAGCAGTCAACCGGGACAGGCCTACAATGAGCAGTTCTTC.

V gene TRBV7-6 combines with J gene TRBJ2-3; 7 bases are a match to TRBD2. CDR3 length: 14 residues. V was pared by 6 bases and J by 3 bases, with 6 bases of the junction left unmatched. Germline CDR1 reads SGHVS; CDR2 reads FNYEAQ. CDR3 coding DNA: TGTGCCAGCAGGTTAAGGCGGGAGACAGATACGCAGTATTTT. Protein: CASRLRRETDTQYF. Variable domain in full (rest from reference TRBV7-6 and TRBJ2-3): GAGVSQSPRYKVTKRGQDVALRCDPISGHVSLYWYRQALGQGPEFLTYFNYEAQQDKSGLPNDRFSAERPEGSISTLTIQRTEQRDSAMYRCASRLRRETDTQYFGPGTRLTVL.

The genes are TRBV6-2 or TRBV6-3 and TRBJ2-7, with D perhaps TRBD1 or TRBD2 (5 bases each). In germline, CDR1 is MNHEY, CDR2 SVGEGT. Trimming removed 8 bases from V and 13 bases from J, with 30 bases in between. This CDR3 comprises 15 residues. The CDR3 DNA reads TGTGCCAGCCGTCACCCGTGGGGCCTACCAGGGACCGACTACTTC. It specifies CASRHPWGLPGTDYF.